Described below is a single T cell receptor beta chain sequence and its context. Its target antigen remains unknown. No base quality information exists; no much larger clone differs at one position. Genomic DNA was extracted from sorted cells for sequencing of the TCRbeta CDR3 region. TCRbeta CDR3 regions were sequenced using the immunoSEQ Assay. Sourced from immuneACCESS, this table was stored by TCRdb with only in-frame sequences that have V and J called. A share of the clones is absent; for the studies checked, an unresolved V gene accounts for under half, and the remainder has no known explanation. The sample table holds about 99,000 clones, of which roughly 95% were seen once. The ten biggest clones cover approximately 0.18% of the sample. This record comes from a study of OX40 agonist ivuxolimab in advanced cancers. For the study in its entirety: Ivuxolimab was an agonistic, fully human IgG2 monoclonal antibody directed against OX40 (CD134), a costimulatory receptor. The dose-escalation cohort was almost 85% male with a mean age of roughly 62 years, ranging from roughly 20 to 80. The point of sequencing TCRbeta in the periphery was to test whether ivuxolimab changed TCR sequence diversity and drove clonal T-cell expansion. Patients were allowed to have had prior anti-PD-1, anti-PD-L1 or anti-CTLA-4 therapy, and roughly 40% of the dose-escalation patients had been treated with checkpoint inhibitors. Three dose-escalation patients achieved partial responses, one with hepatocellular carcinoma and two with cutaneous melanoma. Among the roughly 50 dose-escalation patients, about 20 had hepatocellular carcinoma, approximately 15 melanoma, 9 renal cell carcinoma and 9 head and neck cancer. The monotherapy dose-escalation portion (N of about 57 patients) of the phase I ivuxolimab trial is reported in the paper. Intravenous ivuxolimab was administered to patients every 2 weeks at six dose levels: 0.01, 0.1, 0.3, 1.5, 3 and 10 mg/kg.

The trial excluded patients who had a history of autoimmune disease or who were on systemic immunosuppression. Peripheral blood for TCR sequencing was collected from all dose cohorts at baseline, on cycle 4 day 1, and on cycle 7 day 1. The samples were taken from a phase I, first-in-human, multicenter, open-label dose-escalation trial of ivuxolimab. Adults with locally advanced or metastatic head and neck squamous cell, hepatocellular, melanoma or renal cell carcinoma were enrolled in the trial. Before TCR sequencing, CD4+ T cells and CD8+ T cells from peripheral blood were sorted into separate populations. The CDR3 goes from the cysteine to the phenylalanine over 15 residues. Here the CDR3 DNA is all that survives: 45 bases in frame from base 1. Per the germline V gene (reference sequence), PRHDT is the CDR1 and FYEKMQ is the CDR2. V is clipped by 8 bases and J by 6 bases, and the sequence between their germline boundaries is 21 bases long.

What the work shows at the level of the full study, not this receptor alone: On average, CD8+ T cells showed more expanded clones than CD4+ T cells after ivuxolimab. In the 0.1-3.0 mg/kg groups, partial responders were among the patients with the lowest normalized peripheral clonal expansion, particularly in CD8+ T cells. Clonal expansion of both CD4+ and CD8+ blood T cells was observed from baseline to week 6 at doses 0.1 to 3.0 mg/kg. Low levels of normalized T-cell clonal expansion were also seen in some patients who did not respond. The antigen specificity of the clonally expanded peripheral T cells was not determined.

The sequenced sample was CD4+ or CD8+ T cells sorted from blood, obtained in a trial of the OX40 agonist ivuxolimab. The sequence was obtained from an adult with an advanced solid tumor such as melanoma, head and neck, liver or kidney cancer. Recombination linked TRBV13 to TRBJ2-3; the D gene is possibly TRBD1, with 7 bases matching. The base sequence is TGTGCCAGCTTCATGACAGGGAGGTTTTGGGATACGCAGTATTTT. This is translated as CASFMTGRFWDTQYF.